This T cell receptor (beta chain) was found in a study of blood T cell repertoires in COVID-19. Using immunoSEQ multiplex PCR, the repertoire was profiled, and TCRdb retains in-frame clones only, with some absent. The sample has about 190,000 clones, 70% to 90% seen once. This clone was observed once. This receptor was obtained from a woman in her 70s with active or convalescent COVID-19. Sequenced material: peripheral blood.

CDR3 in DNA: TGTGCCAGCAGCTTAACTGGGGGAGGGGAGCAGTACTTC. Protein product: CASSLTGGGEQYF. The chain couples TRBV7-9 to TRBJ2-7; 7 bases are shared with TRBD2. V lost 2 bases to trimming and J lost 7 bases; unmatched junction nucleotides: 5. This CDR3 is built from 13 residues. Germline assignment: CDR1 SEHNR and CDR2 FQNEAQ (reference sequence).